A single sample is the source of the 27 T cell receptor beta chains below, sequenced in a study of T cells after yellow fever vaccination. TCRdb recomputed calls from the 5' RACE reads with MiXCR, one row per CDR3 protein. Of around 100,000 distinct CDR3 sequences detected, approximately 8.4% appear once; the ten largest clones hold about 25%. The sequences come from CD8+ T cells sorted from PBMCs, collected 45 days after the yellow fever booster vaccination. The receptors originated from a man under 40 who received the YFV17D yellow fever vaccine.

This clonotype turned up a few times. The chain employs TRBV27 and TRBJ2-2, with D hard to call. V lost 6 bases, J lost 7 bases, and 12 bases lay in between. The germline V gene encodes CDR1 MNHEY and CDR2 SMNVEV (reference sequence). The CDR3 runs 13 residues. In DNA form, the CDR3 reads TGTGCCAGCAGCCCTTATTTTGGCGGGGAGCTGTTTTTT. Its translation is CASSPYFGGELFF.

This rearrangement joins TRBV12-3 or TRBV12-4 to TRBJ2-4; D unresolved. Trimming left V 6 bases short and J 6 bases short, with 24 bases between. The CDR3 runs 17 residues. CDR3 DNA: TGTGCCAGCAGCAATGACATAAACGACCCCCGAGGAAACATTCAGTACTTC. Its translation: CASSNDINDPRGNIQYF.

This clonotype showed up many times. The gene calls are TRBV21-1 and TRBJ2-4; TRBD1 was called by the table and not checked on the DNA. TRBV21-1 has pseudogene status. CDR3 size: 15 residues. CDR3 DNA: TGTGCCAGCAGCAACGGGACAGGGGCGTTAAACATTCAGTACTTC. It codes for CASSNGTGALNIQYF.

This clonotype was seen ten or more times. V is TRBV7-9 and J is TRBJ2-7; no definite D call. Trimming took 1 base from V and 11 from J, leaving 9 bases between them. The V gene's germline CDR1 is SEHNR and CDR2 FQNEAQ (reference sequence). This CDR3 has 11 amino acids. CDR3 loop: CASSLGIRKYF. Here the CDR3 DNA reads TGTGCCAGCAGCTTAGGGATAAGGAAGTACTTC. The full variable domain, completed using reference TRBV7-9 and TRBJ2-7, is DTGVSQNPRHKITKRGQNVTFRCDPISEHNRLYWYRQTLGQGPEFLTYFQNEAQLEKSRLLSDRFSAERPKGSFSTLEIQRTEQGDSAMYLCASSLGIRKYFGPGTRLTVT.

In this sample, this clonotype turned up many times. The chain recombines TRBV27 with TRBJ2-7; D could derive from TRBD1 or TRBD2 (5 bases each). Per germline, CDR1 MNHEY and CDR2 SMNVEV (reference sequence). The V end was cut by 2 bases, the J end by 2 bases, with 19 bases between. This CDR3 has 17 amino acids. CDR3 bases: TGTGCCAGCAGTTTAATTAACTCCGGGACGCCAGCCTACGAGCAGTACTTC. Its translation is CASSLINSGTPAYEQYF.

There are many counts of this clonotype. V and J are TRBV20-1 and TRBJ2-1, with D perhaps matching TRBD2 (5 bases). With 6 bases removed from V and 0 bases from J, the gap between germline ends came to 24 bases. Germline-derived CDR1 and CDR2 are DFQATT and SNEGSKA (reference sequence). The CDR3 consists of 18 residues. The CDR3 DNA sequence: TGCAGTGCCGTCTTCCCCCCTCAACTAGGGAGCTCCTACAATGAGCAGTTCTTC. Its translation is CSAVFPPQLGSSYNEQFF.

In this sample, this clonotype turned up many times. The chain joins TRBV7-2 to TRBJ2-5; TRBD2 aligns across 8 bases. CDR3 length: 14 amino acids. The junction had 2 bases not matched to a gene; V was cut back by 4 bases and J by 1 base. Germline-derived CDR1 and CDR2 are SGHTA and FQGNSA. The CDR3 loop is CASSSGGSQETQYF. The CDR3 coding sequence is TGTGCCAGCAGCTCGGGAGGGAGCCAAGAGACCCAGTACTTC.

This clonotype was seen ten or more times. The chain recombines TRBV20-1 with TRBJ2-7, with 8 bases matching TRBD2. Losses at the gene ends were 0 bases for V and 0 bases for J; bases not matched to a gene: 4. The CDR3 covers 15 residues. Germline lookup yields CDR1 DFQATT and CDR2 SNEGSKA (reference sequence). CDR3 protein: CSARDLSGISYEQYF. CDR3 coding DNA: TGCAGTGCTAGAGATCTTAGCGGGATCTCCTACGAGCAGTACTTC.

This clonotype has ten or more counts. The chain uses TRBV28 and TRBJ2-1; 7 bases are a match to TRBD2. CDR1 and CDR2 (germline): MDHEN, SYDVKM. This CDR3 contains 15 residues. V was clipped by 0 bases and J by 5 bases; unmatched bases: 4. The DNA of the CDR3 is TGTGCCAGCAGTTTATGGACTAGCAGCCACAATGAGCAGTTCTTC. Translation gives CASSLWTSSHNEQFF.

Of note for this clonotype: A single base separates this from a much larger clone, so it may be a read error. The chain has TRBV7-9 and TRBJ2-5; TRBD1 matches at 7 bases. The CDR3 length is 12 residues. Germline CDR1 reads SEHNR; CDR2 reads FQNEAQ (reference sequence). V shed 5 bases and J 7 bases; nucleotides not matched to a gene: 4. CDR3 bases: TGTGCCAGCAGCCCAGACAGGGTGACCCAGTACTTC. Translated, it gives CASSPDRVTQYF.

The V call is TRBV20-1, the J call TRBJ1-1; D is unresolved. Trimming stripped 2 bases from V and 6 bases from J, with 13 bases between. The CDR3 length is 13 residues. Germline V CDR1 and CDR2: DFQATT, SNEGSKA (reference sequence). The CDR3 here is CSARPGLVPEAFF. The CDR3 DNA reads TGCAGTGCTAGACCGGGCCTCGTTCCTGAAGCTTTCTTT.

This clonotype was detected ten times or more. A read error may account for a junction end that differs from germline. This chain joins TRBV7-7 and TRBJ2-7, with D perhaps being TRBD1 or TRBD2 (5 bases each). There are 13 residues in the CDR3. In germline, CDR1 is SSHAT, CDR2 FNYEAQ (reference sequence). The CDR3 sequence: CASSFGAGYEQYF. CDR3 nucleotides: TGTGCTAGCAGCTTTGGGGCGGGTTACGAGCAGTACTTC. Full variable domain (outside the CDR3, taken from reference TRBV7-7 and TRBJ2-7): GAGVSQSPRYKVTKRGQDVTLRCDPISSHATLYWYQQALGQGPEFLTYFNYEAQPDKSGLPSDRFSAERPEGSISTLTIQRTEQRDSAMYRCASSFGAGYEQYFGPGTRLTVT.

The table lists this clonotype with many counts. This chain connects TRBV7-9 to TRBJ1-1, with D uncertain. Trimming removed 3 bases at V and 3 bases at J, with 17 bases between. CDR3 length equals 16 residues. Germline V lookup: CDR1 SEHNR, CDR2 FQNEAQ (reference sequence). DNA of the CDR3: TGTGCCAGCAGCTTCCCAGCGACCTTGAAGGACACTGAAGCTTTCTTT. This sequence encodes CASSFPATLKDTEAFF. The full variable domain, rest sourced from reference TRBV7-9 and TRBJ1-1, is DTGVSQNPRHKITKRGQNVTFRCDPISEHNRLYWYRQTLGQGPEFLTYFQNEAQLEKSRLLSDRFSAERPKGSFSTLEIQRTEQGDSAMYLCASSFPATLKDTEAFFGQGTRLTVV.

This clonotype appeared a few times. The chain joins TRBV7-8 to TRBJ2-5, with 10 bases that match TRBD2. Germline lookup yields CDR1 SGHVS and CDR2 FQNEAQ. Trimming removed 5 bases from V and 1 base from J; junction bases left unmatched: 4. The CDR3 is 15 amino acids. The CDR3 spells CASSPGLAAQETQYF. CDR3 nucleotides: TGTGCCAGCAGCCCCGGACTAGCGGCCCAAGAGACCCAGTACTTC.

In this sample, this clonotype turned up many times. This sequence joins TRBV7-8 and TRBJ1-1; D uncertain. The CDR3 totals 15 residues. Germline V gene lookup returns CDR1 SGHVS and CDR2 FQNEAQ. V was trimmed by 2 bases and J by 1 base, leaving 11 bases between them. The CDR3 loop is CASSLTDGSNTEAFF. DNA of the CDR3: TGTGCCAGCAGCTTAACCGACGGGTCGAACACTGAAGCTTTCTTT.

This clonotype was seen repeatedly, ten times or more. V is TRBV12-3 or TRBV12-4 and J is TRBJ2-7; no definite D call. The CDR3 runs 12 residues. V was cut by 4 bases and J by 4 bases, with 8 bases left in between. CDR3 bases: TGTGCCAGCAGTTCACGGTTTTACGAGCAGTACTTC. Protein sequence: CASSSRFYEQYF.

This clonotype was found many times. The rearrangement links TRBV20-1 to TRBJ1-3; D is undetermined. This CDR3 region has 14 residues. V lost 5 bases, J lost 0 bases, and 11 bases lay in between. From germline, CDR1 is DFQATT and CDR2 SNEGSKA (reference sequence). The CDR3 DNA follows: TGCAGTGCTGAAGACGGCACCTCTGGAAACACCATATATTTT. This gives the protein CSAEDGTSGNTIYF.

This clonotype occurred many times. CDR3 residues: CASSQSPLAGGDGDTQYF. The CDR3 DNA is TGCGCCAGCAGCCAATCCCCACTAGCGGGAGGGGACGGAGATACGCAGTATTTT. V usage is TRBV4-3 and J usage is TRBJ2-3; 13 positions agree with TRBD2. With 2 bases clipped from V and 5 bases from J, the junction kept 10 bases outside the gene matches. From germline, CDR1 is LGHNA and CDR2 YSLEER. The CDR3 sequence is 18 residues long.

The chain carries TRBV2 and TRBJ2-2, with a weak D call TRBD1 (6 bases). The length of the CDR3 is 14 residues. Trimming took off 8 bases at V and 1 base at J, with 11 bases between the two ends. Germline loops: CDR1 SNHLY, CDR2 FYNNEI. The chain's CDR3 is CASWDNLNTGELFF. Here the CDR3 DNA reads TGTGCCAGCTGGGACAACCTGAACACCGGGGAGCTGTTTTTT.

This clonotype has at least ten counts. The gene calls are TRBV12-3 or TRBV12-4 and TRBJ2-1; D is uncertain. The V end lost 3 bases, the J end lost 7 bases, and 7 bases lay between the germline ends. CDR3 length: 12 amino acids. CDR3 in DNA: TGTGCCAGCAGTTTCGGGTCAAATGAGCAGTTCTTC. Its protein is CASSFGSNEQFF.

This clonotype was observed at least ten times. The CDR3 region is CASSPRTSGSYEQYF. The DNA for the CDR3 is TGTGCCAGCAGCCCCCGGACTAGCGGGAGCTACGAGCAGTACTTC. This rearrangement joins TRBV7-2 to TRBJ2-7, with 13 positions matching TRBD2. Germline-derived CDR1 and CDR2 are SGHTA and FQGNSA. The CDR3 has 15 residues. J was trimmed by 3 bases and V by 5 bases; bases with no gene match: 4.

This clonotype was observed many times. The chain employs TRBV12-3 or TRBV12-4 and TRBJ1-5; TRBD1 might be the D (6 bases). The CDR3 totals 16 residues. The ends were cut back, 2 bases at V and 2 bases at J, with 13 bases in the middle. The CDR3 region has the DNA TGTGCCAGCAGTTTAATTGGGGGGGCTGGCAATCAGCCCCAGCATTTT. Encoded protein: CASSLIGGAGNQPQHF.

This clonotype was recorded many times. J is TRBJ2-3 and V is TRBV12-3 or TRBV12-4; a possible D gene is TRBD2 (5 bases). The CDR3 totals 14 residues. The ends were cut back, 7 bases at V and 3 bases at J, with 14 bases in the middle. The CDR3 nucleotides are TGTGCCAGCACCCGGGATTCGGTTACAGATACGCAGTATTTT. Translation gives CASTRDSVTDTQYF.

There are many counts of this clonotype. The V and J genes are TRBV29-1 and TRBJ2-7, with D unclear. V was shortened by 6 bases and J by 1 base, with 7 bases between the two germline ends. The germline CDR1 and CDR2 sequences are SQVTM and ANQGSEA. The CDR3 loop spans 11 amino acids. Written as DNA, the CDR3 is TGCAGCGTGGTTGAATCCTACGAGCAGTACTTC. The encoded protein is CSVVESYEQYF.

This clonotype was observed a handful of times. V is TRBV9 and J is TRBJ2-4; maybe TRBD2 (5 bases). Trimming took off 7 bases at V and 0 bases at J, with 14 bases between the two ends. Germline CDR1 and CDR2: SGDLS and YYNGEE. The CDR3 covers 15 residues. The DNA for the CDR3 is TGTGCCAGCTCCCCGGCGGGCCTAGCCAAAAACATTCAGTACTTC. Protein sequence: CASSPAGLAKNIQYF.

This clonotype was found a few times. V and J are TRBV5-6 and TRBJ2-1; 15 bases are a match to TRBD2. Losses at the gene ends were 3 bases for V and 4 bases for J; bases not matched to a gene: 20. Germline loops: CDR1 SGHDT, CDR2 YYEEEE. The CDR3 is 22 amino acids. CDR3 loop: CASSSTGARTSGRAEGYNEQFF. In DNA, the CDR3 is TGTGCCAGCAGCTCGACAGGTGCCCGGACTAGCGGGAGGGCCGAGGGGTACAATGAGCAGTTCTTC.

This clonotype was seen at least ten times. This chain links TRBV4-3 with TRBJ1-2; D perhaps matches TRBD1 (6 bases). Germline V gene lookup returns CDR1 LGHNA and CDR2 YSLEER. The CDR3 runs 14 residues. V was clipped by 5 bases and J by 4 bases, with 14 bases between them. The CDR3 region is CASSKGTSPYGYTF. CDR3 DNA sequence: TGCGCCAGCAGCAAGGGGACATCTCCCTATGGCTACACCTTC.